Following are 18 T cell receptor delta chains from one sample sequenced in a study of gamma-delta T cells after stem cell transplantation. TCRdb made new clone calls on the RT-PCR reads using CATT. The sample contains over 1,500 delta-chain clones, over 4.5% of which appear only once. Sequencing input: gamma-delta T cells. The receptors stem from a human donor. It is not recorded whose cells these are; they may come from a transplant donor.

This clone has a handful of counts. TCRdb's listed protein matches a much larger clone and diverges from this DNA's translation at residue 5, likely through a read error; the protein shown comes from the DNA. V usage is TRDV2 and J usage is TRDJ3; 8 bases fit TRDD3. The trim removed 3 bases at V and 1 base at J, leaving 7 bases unmatched. The V gene's germline CDR1 is GEAIGNYY and CDR2 EKD. The CDR3 runs 18 residues. The CDR3 loop reads CACDSAGGRSWDTRQMFF. The DNA of the CDR3 is TGTGCCTGTGACTCCGCTGGGGGACGATCCTGGGACACCCGACAGATGTTTTTC.

To note about this clone: TCRdb's protein for this DNA is that of a much larger clone and differs from the translation at residue 12, likely a read error; the protein shown is the DNA translation. J is TRDJ1 and V is TRDV2; D not resolved. The CDR3 has 15 amino acids. Germline CDR1 reads GEAIGNYY; CDR2 reads EKD. The CDR3 region has the DNA TGTGCCTGTGACTCCCTCGTAGGGAGTACCGATAACCTCATCTTT. This translates into CACDSLVGSTDNLIF.

A remark on this clone: The TCRdb protein comes from a much larger clone and disagrees with this DNA's translation at residue 11, likely due to a read error; the protein given here is derived from the DNA. The same CDR3 can be traced to other DNA sequences in this sample. The V call is TRDV2, the J call TRDJ3; possible D gene TRDD3, 5 bases. Germline-derived CDR1 and CDR2 are GEAIGNYY and EKD. The CDR3 is made up of 18 amino acids. The CDR3 sequence is CACDTGGMYSRDTRQMFF. The CDR3 DNA sequence: TGTGCCTGTGACACCGGAGGGATGTACTCCAGGGACACCCGACAGATGTTTTTC.

Comments on this clone: TCRdb's listed protein matches a much larger clone and diverges from this DNA's translation at residue 9, likely through a read error; the protein shown comes from the DNA. The chain couples TRDV2 to TRDJ1, with D perhaps TRDD3 (5 bases). The V and J ends lost 0 bases and 0 bases respectively, with 16 bases between them. Germline values: CDR1 GEAIGNYY, CDR2 EKD. This CDR3 is built from 17 residues. The CDR3 nucleotides are TGTGCCTGTGACACCGTTATTTCTGAGGGATACACCGATAAACTCATCTTT. Translating gives CACDTVISEGYTDKLIF.

A remark on this clone: The likely explanation is a read error, given a far larger clone one base away. Other DNA sequences from this sample encode an identical CDR3 as well. J is TRDJ1 and V is TRDV2; 10 nucleotides match TRDD3. CDR3 length: 17 amino acids. Germline V gene lookup returns CDR1 GEAIGNYY and CDR2 EKD. CDR3 sequence: CACDTLGTGGYTDKLIF. As DNA, the CDR3 is TGCGCCTGTGACACTCTCGGAACTGGGGGATACACCGATAAACTCATCTTT.

About this clone itself: TCRdb's protein, taken from a much larger clone, differs from this DNA's translation at residue 12, likely owing to a read error; the protein displayed comes from the DNA. The chain is built from TRDV2 and TRDJ1; 7 nucleotides match TRDD3. The J segment lost 3 bases and the V segment lost 3 bases, leaving 24 bases of the junction unmatched. Germline CDR1 reads GEAIGNYY; CDR2 reads EKD. The CDR3 length is 20 residues. The DNA of the CDR3 is TGTGCCTGTGACCTCATCTCCACTCCCATACTGTGGGATACAGCCGATAAACTCATCTTT. It specifies CACDLISTPILWDTADKLIF.

Without a V gene call, the J gene is given as TRDJ1; no DNA check was done on the table's D call, TRDD3. The CDR3 length is 20 residues. The CDR3 sequence: CACDRLPTSMVYTGSDTLIF. CDR3 sequence (DNA): TGTGCCTGTGACCGCCTTCCTACGTCAATGGTGTATACAGGTTCCGATACACTCATCTTT.

Concerning this clone itself: A read error likely explains this, since a far larger clone differs by one base. CDR3 bases: TGTGCCTGTGACCGCCTTCCTACGCCAATGGGGGATACAGGGTCCGATAAACTCATCTTT. It codes for CACDRLPTPMGDTGSDKLIF. The V and J genes are TRDV2 and TRDJ1; possibly TRDD3 for D (10 bases). V dropped 3 bases and J dropped 3 bases, with 31 bases sitting between them. Germline CDR1 is GEAIGNYY and CDR2 is EKD. The CDR3 is 20 amino acids.

This clone was detected only a few times. A read error is likely here: a far larger clone is one base away. This sample includes further DNA sequences coding for the same CDR3. The chain joins TRDV2 to TRDJ1, with 10 positions matching TRDD3. This CDR3 contains 17 residues. Germline loops: CDR1 GEAIGNYY, CDR2 EKD. CDR3 sequence: CACDTVGGYADTDKLIF. As DNA, the CDR3 is TGTGCTTGTGACACTGTCGGGGGATACGCGGACACCGATAAACTCATCTTT.

This clone was observed a few times. This chain uses TRDV2 with TRDJ1; TRDD3 is a possible D gene (5 bases). TCRdb lists no J gene, so it was determined here by aligning the DNA to germline. Trimming shortened V by 1 base and J by 0 bases, and 17 bases separated the two germline ends. CDR3 length: 17 amino acids. Germline lookup yields CDR1 GEAIGNYY and CDR2 EKD. In nucleotides, the CDR3 is TGTGCCTGTGACACTGGCGTGGTATACGCGGACACCGATAAACTCATCTTT. It codes for CACDTGVVYADTDKLIF.

Concerning this clone: The protein recorded in TCRdb matches a much larger clone and deviates from this DNA's translation at residue 11, suggesting a read error; the protein here is obtained by translating the DNA. The chain recombines TRDV2 with TRDJ1; 9 nucleotides agree with TRDD3. Germline V lookup: CDR1 GEAIGNYY, CDR2 EKD. CDR3 size: 19 residues. Unmatched junction bases numbered 14, after V lost 1 base and J lost 0 bases. This CDR3 is CACDTLQLLGDSYTDKLIF. In nucleotides, the CDR3 is TGTGCCTGTGACACTCTACAACTACTGGGGGACTCGTACACCGATAAACTCATCTTT.

This clone is medium-sized by share. A single base is all that separates this from a far larger clone, so a read error is likely. The sample carries other DNA sequences with the same CDR3. The chain carries TRDV2 and TRDJ1; possibly TRDD3 for D (5 bases). The CDR3 spans 17 residues. The germline V and J ends were trimmed by 1 base and 0 bases, with 17 bases remaining between them. Germline V gene sequence: CDR1 GEAIGNYY, CDR2 EKD. CDR3 sequence: CACDTVGGYADTDKLIF. The CDR3 DNA reads as TGTGCCTGTGACACTGTCGGGGGGTACGCGGACACCGATAAACTCATCTTT.

About this clone: A far larger clone differs by one base, so this is likely a read error. The sample holds other DNA sequences that translate to the same CDR3. The chain has TRDV2 and TRDJ1; TRDD3 aligns across 12 bases. CDR1 and CDR2 (germline): GEAIGNYY, EKD. The CDR3 consists of 17 residues. This CDR3 is CACDTLRTGGYTDKLIF. The DNA of the CDR3 is TGTGCCTGTGACACCCTACGGACTGGGGGATACACCGATAAGCTCATCTTT.

Judged by abundance, this clone is large. Other DNA sequences from this sample encode an identical CDR3 as well. The rearrangement joins TRDV2 to TRDJ3, with D perhaps matching TRDD3 (6 bases). This CDR3 comprises 20 residues. The germline V and J ends were trimmed by 3 bases and 1 base, with 21 bases remaining between them. Germline-derived CDR1 and CDR2 are GEAIGNYY and EKD. CDR3 bases: TGTGCCTGTGACTCGGTACTGGGTATCCCTCGATCCTGGGACACCCGACAGATGTTTTTC. Its protein product is CACDSVLGIPRSWDTRQMFF.

This clone turned up a few times. It differs at one base from a far larger clone, so likely a read error. Other DNA sequences within the sample encode an identical CDR3. The chain joins TRDV2 to TRDJ1; either TRDD2 or TRDD3 may fit D (5 bases each). V dropped 5 bases and J dropped 5 bases, with 14 bases sitting between them. The CDR3 runs 13 residues. Germline V CDR1 and CDR2: GEAIGNYY, EKD. This CDR3 is CACVSLLADKLIF. For the CDR3, the DNA is TGTGCCTGTGTATCCCTACTGGCTGATAAACTCATCTTT.

There are a few counts of this clone. It differs at one base from a far larger clone, so likely a read error. Other DNA variants within this sample encode the same CDR3. The chain carries TRDV2 and TRDJ1, with TRDD3 matching 11 bases. The CDR3 consists of 16 residues. V was pared by 3 bases and J by 5 bases, with 10 bases of the junction left unmatched. From germline, CDR1 is GEAIGNYY and CDR2 EKD. The CDR3 bases are TGTGCCTGTGACCCTCTACTGGGGGATAAGAATGATAAACTCATCTTT. Translated: CACDPLLGDKNDKLIF.

This clone is classed as medium-sized. A far larger clone is only one base removed, so a read error is likely. The identical CDR3 is also encoded by other nucleotide sequences in the sample. The V and J genes are TRDV2 and TRDJ3; perhaps TRDD3 as D (5 bases). This CDR3 is 18 amino acids long. V lost 0 bases and J 0 bases, leaving 11 bases between the germline ends. CDR1 GEAIGNYY and CDR2 EKD come from the germline V gene. The CDR3 region has the DNA TGTGCCTGTGACACCGGCGGGATGTACTCCTGGGACACCCGACAGATGTTTTTC. Protein: CACDTGGMYSWDTRQMFF.

This clone is judged large (0.1 to 1%). The sample has other DNA sequences that encode this CDR3 too. J is TRDJ1 and V is TRDV2, with D possibly being TRDD3 (5 bases). Since TCRdb gives no J gene, matching the DNA to germline was used here to assign it. Per germline, CDR1 GEAIGNYY and CDR2 EKD. This CDR3 has 18 amino acids. Deletions cut 4 bases from V and 1 base from J, with 24 bases between. CDR3 amino acids: CACETRTNTGISTDKLIF. The CDR3, as DNA: TGTGCCTGTGAGACTAGGACCAATACAGGGATCAGCACCGATAAACTCATCTTT.